These T cell receptor beta chains were read from a single sample in a study of early T cells in non-severe SARS-CoV-2 infection. Via MiXCR, TCRdb re-called the 5' RACE reads, giving one row per CDR3 protein. The sample holds 75,000 to 100,000 distinct CDR3 sequences; about 15% are singletons and the top ten take approximately 6%. The sequencing sample was made of whole blood. The receptors come from an adult who was a healthcare worker with PCR-confirmed SARS-CoV-2 infection or an uninfected control (not recorded which). The CDR3 runs from the conserved cysteine through the conserved F or W. Each record gives: V gene, D gene, clone size, J gene, CDR3 DNA, CDR3 protein. A D gene is named only where the DNA matches it firmly. Rows may omit the clone size; those that give it use once, few, many or a size class.

TRBV3-1	.	.	TRBJ2-1	TGTGCCAGCAATTCGGAGGGGCGTGAGCAGTTCTTC	CASNSEGREQFF
TRBV6-1	.	many	TRBJ1-5	TGTGCCAGCAGTGACTCAGGGGGCAATCAGCCCCAGCATTTT	CASSDSGGNQPQHF
TRBV6-5	TRBD2	.	TRBJ2-3	TGTGCCAGCAGTATCCTAGCGGGAGACACAGATACGCAGTATTTT	CASSILAGDTDTQYF
TRBV19	.	.	TRBJ2-1	TGTGCCAGTACGCAGGCCTCCTCCTACAATGAGCAGTTCTTC	CASTQASSYNEQFF
TRBV5-4	TRBD2	.	TRBJ2-5	TGTGCCAGCGGACCGGGACTAGATGTGACCCAGTACTTC	CASGPGLDVTQYF
TRBV28	.	.	TRBJ1-2	TGTGCCAGCAGTTCTCCCCGCGGGTCAGGGAGGTTGTACTATGGCTACACCTTC	CASSSPRGSGRLYYGYTF
TRBV20-1	.	.	TRBJ2-7	TGCAGTGCTCTTACTCGAGTCGGCCCTCCTTACGAGCAGTACTTC	CSALTRVGPPYEQYF
TRBV2	.	.	TRBJ2-3	TGTGCCAGCAGACTAGTTGACCCAGATACGCAGTATTTT	CASRLVDPDTQYF
TRBV9	TRBD2	.	TRBJ2-3	TGTGCCAGCAGCGTAGGTAGCGGGATGGAATCAGATACGCAGTATTTT	CASSVGSGMESDTQYF
TRBV29-1	.	many	TRBJ1-2	TGCAGCGTGCTGGAGCTTTATGGCTACACCTTC	CSVLELYGYTF
TRBV5-1	TRBD1	.	TRBJ1-6	TGCGCCAGCAGCCCCGGGGACAGGGGGCTACAATCACCCCTCCACTTT	CASSPGDRGLQSPLHF
TRBV20-1	.	few	TRBJ2-1	TGCAGTGCTAGGGGGCGGAACAATGAGCAGTTCTTC	CSARGRNNEQFF
TRBV20-1	.	few	TRBJ1-5	TGCAGTGCTAGAGATATTGGCGGGGATCAGCCCCAGCATTTT	CSARDIGGDQPQHF
TRBV5-5	.	.	TRBJ2-2	TGTGCCAGCAGCAAGGACAGGAACACCGGGGAGCTGTTTTTT	CASSKDRNTGELFF
TRBV20-1	TRBD1	many	TRBJ2-6	TGCAGTGCCGGGACAGGGGGTACTGGGGCCAACGTCCTGACTTTC	CSAGTGGTGANVLTF
TRBV7-2	.	.	TRBJ2-1	TGTGTCAGCAGCCCCGGGGGTTTCTACAATGAGCAGTTCTTC	CVSSPGGFYNEQFF
TRBV11-2	TRBD1	many	TRBJ2-5	TGTGCCAGCAGCCACGCTGGACAGGGAGAAGGGACCCAGTACTTC	CASSHAGQGEGTQYF
TRBV20-1	TRBD2	many	TRBJ2-3	TGCAGTGCACCCGGACTAGCGGGAGAGGCAGATACGCAGTATTTT	CSAPGLAGEADTQYF
TRBV27	TRBD2	.	TRBJ2-5	TGTGCCAGCAGTTTGGGGCTAGCGGAAGAGACCCAGTACTTC	CASSLGLAEETQYF
TRBV18	.	.	TRBJ2-3	TGTGCCAGCTCACCACAGGGTGCAGATACGCAGTATTTT	CASSPQGADTQYF
TRBV27	.	.	TRBJ2-1	TGTGCCAGCAGACCAACCCCGGGAGCTCGCTACAATGAGCAGTTCTTC	CASRPTPGARYNEQFF
TRBV7-2	.	many	TRBJ2-7	TGTGCCAGCAGCTTAAGTTCAATGGGACTGAGACCTTACGAGCAGTACTTC	CASSLSSMGLRPYEQYF
TRBV10-3	.	.	TRBJ1-3	TGTGCCATCAGTGCTGGACACTCAGGAAACACCATATATTTT	CAISAGHSGNTIYF
TRBV28	.	.	TRBJ2-7	TGTGCCAGCAGTACGACAGGCCGCTACGAGCAGTACTTC	CASSTTGRYEQYF
TRBV5-1	TRBD2	few	TRBJ2-3	TGCGCCAGCAGCTTGGCCTGGTCTAGCGGATCCACAGATACGCAGTATTTT	CASSLAWSSGSTDTQYF
TRBV11-2	.	many	TRBJ2-2	TGTGCCAGCAGCTTAGGGGCCGGGGAGCTGTTTTTT	CASSLGAGELFF
TRBV5-6	TRBD1	few	TRBJ2-3	TGTGCCAGCAGCGGACAGGGGGAAGCAGATACGCAGTATTTT	CASSGQGEADTQYF